Each of the 9 T cell receptor beta chains below was sequenced from the same sample in a study of cytotoxic CD8 clonotypes in ibrutinib-treated CLL. The assay was immunoSEQ multiplex PCR, and TCRdb's table has in-frame clones only and misses some. The sample contains about 130,000 clones, around 84% of which appear only once. The material sequenced was PBMCs, taken after 24 months of ibrutinib treatment. These receptors were collected from a human donor with chronic lymphocytic leukemia.

V gene TRBV5-1 combines with J gene TRBJ2-1; 13 bases are shared with TRBD2. The CDR3 extends over 19 amino acids. The ends lost 0 bases at V and 0 bases at J; junction bases unmatched: 6. Germline V gene sequence: CDR1 SGHRS, CDR2 YFSETQ. CDR3 amino acids: CASSLGLAGGRSSYNEQFF. CDR3 coding DNA: TGCGCCAGCAGCTTGGGACTAGCGGGGGGAAGGAGCTCCTACAATGAGCAGTTCTTC. The variable domain in full, completed from reference TRBV5-1 and TRBJ2-1, reads KAGVTQTPRYLIKTRGQQVTLSCSPISGHRSVSWYQQTPGQGLQFLFEYFSETQRNKGNFPGRFSGRQFSNSRSEMNVSTLELGDSALYLCASSLGLAGGRSSYNEQFFGPGTRLTVL.

The chain recombines TRBV6-6 with TRBJ1-1; D is uncertain. V shed 9 bases and J shed 3 bases, with 14 bases lying between them. The CDR3 totals 13 residues. Germline V gene data show CDR1 as MNHNY and CDR2 as SVGAGI (reference sequence). CDR3 loop: CASSGRRHTEAFF. The CDR3 DNA is TGTGCCAGTTCGGGCCGACGGCACACTGAAGCTTTCTTT.

The table lists this clone with a count of one. Additional DNA sequences in this sample encode the identical CDR3. The J gene is TRBJ1-5, the V gene TRBV28; D is uncertain. The germline gives CDR1 MDHEN, CDR2 SYDVKM. Trimming took off 4 bases at V and 0 bases at J, with 7 bases between the two ends. CDR3 length: 14 residues. Here the CDR3 DNA reads TGTGCCAGCAGTTCCGGGTATAGCAATCAGCCCCAGCATTTT. Protein product: CASSSGYSNQPQHF.

Details on this clone: An end of the junction does not agree with germline; a read error may underlie this. The chain has TRBV6-5 and TRBJ2-3, with TRBD1 as a possible D gene (6 bases). CDR1 is MNHEY and CDR2 is SVGAGI in the germline V gene. This CDR3 spans 13 amino acids. This CDR3 is CASSPPGGQPRDF. CDR3 nucleotides: TGTGCCAGCAGTCCACCCGGTGGACAGCCGAGGGATTTT.

The gene calls are TRBV10-3 and TRBJ2-3, with a weak D call TRBD2 (7 bases). The CDR3 has 15 amino acids. Between the trimmed V and J ends, which lost 2 bases and 7 bases, there was a span of 16 bases. Germline V gene data show CDR1 as ENHRY and CDR2 as SYGVKD. DNA of the CDR3: TGTGCCATCAGTGAGGGGAGGGACATTAAGAATACGCAGTATTTT. Its translation is CAISEGRDIKNTQYF.

The CDR3 is CASSPRRGADRYNEQFF. The CDR3 DNA reads TGTGCCAGCAGCCCACGGCGGGGGGCTGACCGATACAATGAGCAGTTCTTC. The chain links TRBV9 to TRBJ2-1, with TRBD2 matching over 8 bases. The germline gives CDR1 SGDLS, CDR2 YYNGEE. The junction had 13 bases not matched to a gene; V was cut back by 4 bases and J by 4 bases. The CDR3 is 17 amino acids.

Regarding this clone: Other nucleotide sequences in the sample specify the same CDR3. The J gene is TRBJ2-5, the V gene TRBV7-2; D unclear. Germline lookup yields CDR1 SGHTA and CDR2 FQGNSA. The CDR3 consists of 12 residues. V shed 5 bases and J shed 5 bases, with 9 bases lying between them. CDR3 coding DNA: TGTGCCAGCAGCCCCGGATTTGAGACCCAGTACTTC. Protein: CASSPGFETQYF.

The chain couples TRBV19 to TRBJ1-2; 10 positions agree with TRBD1. Germline V lookup: CDR1 LNHDA, CDR2 SQIVND (reference sequence). The CDR3 is 14 amino acids. V was clipped by 9 bases and J by 6 bases; unmatched bases: 10. The DNA for the CDR3 is TGTGCCAGCAACATAGACAGGGGGCGTGATGGCTACACCTTC. This encodes CASNIDRGRDGYTF.

The chain combines TRBV11-3 with TRBJ2-6; D remains unclear. Trimming pared 4 bases from V and 0 bases from J, leaving 4 bases between. The CDR3 extends over 14 amino acids. Germline-derived CDR1 and CDR2 are SGHNT and YENEEA. This chain's CDR3 is CASSSGSGANVLTF. For the CDR3, the DNA is TGTGCCAGCAGCTCCGGCTCTGGGGCCAACGTCCTGACTTTC.